This is a list of T cell receptor beta chains from one sample in a study of cytomegalovirus exposure and HLA in healthy donors. Profiled with immunoSEQ multiplex PCR; TCRdb holds only in-frame clones, not every one. Among a few hundred thousand clones, less than 90% were seen once, and the ten largest hold around 13%. The sample taken for sequencing was PBMCs. The receptors were gathered from a man younger than 30 in good health and CMV-seropositive. CDR3s include the opening cysteine and the closing phenylalanine or tryptophan. The D gene is left open where the match is weak. Clone sizes are given selectively: once, few, many, or a class where the clone is expanded.

v_call	j_call	d_call	clone_size	cdr3_aa	cdr3_nt
TRBV5-1	TRBJ1-2	TRBD1	once	CASSLLPGGANYGYTF	TGCGCCAGCAGCTTGTTGCCAGGGGGCGCGAACTATGGCTACACCTTC
TRBV27	TRBJ2-7	TRBD1	.	CASSWGQGTYEQYF	TGTGCCAGCAGTTGGGGACAGGGGACCTACGAGCAGTACTTC
TRBV6-6	TRBJ2-7	TRBD1	.	CASSTRGQASYEQYF	TGTGCCAGCAGTACCCGGGGACAGGCCTCCTACGAGCAGTACTTC
TRBV2	TRBJ2-1	.	few	CASMRHPGGEQFF	TGTGCCAGCATGAGACACCCCGGAGGTGAGCAGTTCTTC
TRBV28	TRBJ1-5	TRBD1	.	CASRSGQANQPQHF	TGTGCCAGCAGGTCGGGACAGGCAAATCAGCCCCAGCATTTT
TRBV11-3	TRBJ2-1	TRBD2	.	CASSWGGLRSYNEQFF	TGTGCCAGCAGCTGGGGGGGGTTAAGGTCCTACAATGAGCAGTTCTTC
TRBV21-1	TRBJ2-7	.	few	CASSTPWDNSYEQYF	TGTGCCAGCAGCACCCCGTGGGACAACTCCTACGAGCAGTACTTC
TRBV6-5	TRBJ2-7	TRBD1	.	CASSTGTDAPWNF	TGTGCCAGCAGTACCGGGACAGATGCCCCATGGAACTTC
TRBV2	TRBJ2-5	TRBD2	.	CASSPGASGIQETQYF	TGTGCCAGCAGCCCGGGGGCTAGCGGGATTCAAGAGACCCAGTACTTC
TRBV19	TRBJ1-5	.	once	CASSSIVRDSNQPQHF	TGTGCCAGTAGTTCCATCGTAAGAGATAGCAATCAGCCCCAGCATTTT
TRBV6-1	TRBJ1-1	.	few	CASSEGGHTEAFF	TGTGCCAGCAGTGAAGGGGGGCACACTGAAGCTTTCTTT
TRBV9	TRBJ2-7	.	once	CASTTGPNSYEQYF	TGTGCCAGTACCACCGGGCCAAACTCCTACGAGCAGTACTTC
TRBV7-8	TRBJ2-5	TRBD2	.	CASSLNSGRTGETQYF	TGTGCCAGCAGCTTGAACAGCGGGAGGACCGGGGAGACCCAGTACTTC
TRBV18	TRBJ2-3	.	.	CASSPQDTQYF	TGTGCCAGCTCACCACAGGATACGCAGTATTTT
TRBV2	TRBJ1-2	.	.	CASSTPGEGDYGYTF	TGTGCCAGCAGTACCCCCGGTGAGGGCGACTATGGCTACACCTTC
TRBV19	TRBJ1-2	TRBD1	.	CASSGTGYGYTF	TGTGCCAGTAGCGGGACAGGGTATGGCTACACCTTC
TRBV10-3	TRBJ2-2	TRBD2	.	CAISELSGSPDTGELFF	TGTGCCATCAGTGAGTTAAGCGGGAGTCCGGACACCGGGGAGCTGTTTTTT
TRBV6-1	TRBJ1-5	.	.	CASSGRDGFQPQHF	TGTGCCAGCAGTGGCCGGGACGGCTTTCAGCCCCAGCATTTT
TRBV29-1	TRBJ2-3	TRBD1	.	CSGLTGGTDTQYF	TGCAGCGGCCTGACAGGGGGCACAGATACGCAGTATTTT
TRBV30	TRBJ1-3	TRBD1	.	CAWDRGYGNTIYF	TGTGCCTGGGACAGGGGATATGGAAACACCATATATTTT
TRBV28	TRBJ1-2	TRBD1	once	CASSRGQPKGYGYTF	TGTGCCAGCAGCCGGGGACAGCCAAAAGGATATGGCTACACCTTC
TRBV11-2	TRBJ2-1	.	.	CASSSTGYGEQFF	TGTGCCAGCAGCTCAACAGGGTATGGTGAGCAGTTCTTC
TRBV9	TRBJ2-2	.	.	CASSVQGGELFF	TGTGCCAGCAGCGTTCAGGGCGGGGAGCTGTTTTTT
TRBV25-1	TRBJ1-3	TRBD1	.	CASSEHQGALSGNTIYF	TGTGCCAGCAGTGAACATCAGGGGGCCCTCTCTGGAAACACCATATATTTT
TRBV5-4	TRBJ2-6	.	.	CASQFSGANVLTF	TGTGCCAGTCAGTTCTCTGGGGCCAACGTCCTGACTTTC
TRBV27	TRBJ1-4	.	.	CASSPLGRRGEKLFF	TGTGCCAGCAGTCCCTTGGGCAGGAGGGGCGAAAAACTGTTTTTT
TRBV2	TRBJ2-2	.	few	CASLGPPDSTGELFF	TGTGCCTCCCTCGGTCCCCCGGACAGCACCGGGGAGCTGTTTTTT
TRBV6-6	TRBJ1-3	.	.	CASRPPAKGSGNTIYF	TGTGCCAGCAGACCACCCGCAAAGGGGTCTGGAAACACCATATATTTT
TRBV4-3	TRBJ2-7	TRBD2	.	CASSQATSGTFEQYF	TGCGCCAGCAGCCAAGCGACTAGCGGGACCTTCGAGCAGTACTTC
TRBV12-5	TRBJ2-3	.	.	CASGQGLGDTQYF	TGTGCTAGTGGACAGGGTTTGGGAGATACGCAGTATTTT
TRBV5-6	TRBJ2-1	.	.	CASSLEAGILYNEQFF	TGTGCCAGCAGCTTGGAGGCGGGCATCCTTTACAATGAGCAGTTCTTC
TRBV29-1	TRBJ1-4	.	.	CSVEDLGEGSEKLFF	TGCAGCGTTGAAGATCTTGGGGAGGGGAGTGAAAAACTGTTTTTT
TRBV27	TRBJ2-7	TRBD1	once	CASSLSGQGPYEQYF	TGTGCCAGCAGTTTATCGGGACAGGGGCCCTACGAGCAGTACTTC
TRBV18	TRBJ2-1	TRBD2	.	CASSPASGIAMEEQFF	TGTGCCAGCTCACCGGCGAGCGGGATTGCTATGGAGGAGCAGTTCTTC
TRBV5-1	TRBJ1-2	.	.	CASSLTLVSYGYTF	TGCGCCAGCAGCTTGACCCTGGTGAGCTATGGCTACACCTTC
TRBV13	TRBJ2-1	TRBD1	once	CASSSPTGFNEQFF	TGTGCCAGCAGCTCCCCGACAGGGTTCAATGAGCAGTTCTTC
TRBV4-1	TRBJ2-1	.	.	CASSQDSADIYNEQFF	TGCGCCAGCAGCCAAGACTCAGCGGACATCTACAATGAGCAGTTCTTC
TRBV27	TRBJ2-1	TRBD2	.	CASSSTSGSSYNEQFF	TGTGCCAGCAGTTCAACTAGCGGGAGTTCCTACAATGAGCAGTTCTTC
TRBV30	TRBJ2-7	TRBD1	.	CAWSDPLKRTGVKLQYF	TGTGCCTGGAGTGACCCTCTTAAGCGGACAGGGGTGAAGTTACAGTACTTC
TRBV19	TRBJ2-3	.	.	CASSPTGQSTDTQYF	TGTGCCAGTAGCCCTACAGGACAAAGCACAGATACGCAGTATTTT
TRBV7-9	TRBJ1-2	TRBD1	.	CASSSRQGDYGYTF	TGTGCCAGCAGCAGCCGACAGGGGGACTATGGCTACACCTTC
TRBV19	TRBJ2-3	TRBD1	.	CASSAGTGGLVDTQYF	TGTGCCAGTAGTGCCGGGACAGGGGGACTAGTAGATACGCAGTATTTT
TRBV9	TRBJ2-1	TRBD2	.	CASSEGLAGTYNEQFF	TGTGCCAGCAGCGAGGGACTAGCGGGAACTTACAATGAGCAGTTCTTC
TRBV5-1	TRBJ1-5	TRBD1	few	CASSPGQGNQPQHF	TGCGCCAGCAGCCCCGGACAGGGGAATCAGCCCCAGCATTTT
TRBV27	TRBJ1-5	TRBD1	.	CASSLGPGQGGGGSNQPQHF	TGTGCCAGCAGTTTAGGCCCGGGACAGGGTGGTGGTGGTAGCAATCAGCCCCAGCATTTT
TRBV25-1	TRBJ1-1	.	.	CASSYGGNTEAFF	TGTGCCAGCAGTTATGGGGGGAACACTGAAGCTTTCTTT
TRBV5-1	TRBJ1-2	.	.	CASSLDPTANYGYTF	TGCGCCAGCAGCTTGGACCCGACAGCTAACTATGGCTACACCTTC